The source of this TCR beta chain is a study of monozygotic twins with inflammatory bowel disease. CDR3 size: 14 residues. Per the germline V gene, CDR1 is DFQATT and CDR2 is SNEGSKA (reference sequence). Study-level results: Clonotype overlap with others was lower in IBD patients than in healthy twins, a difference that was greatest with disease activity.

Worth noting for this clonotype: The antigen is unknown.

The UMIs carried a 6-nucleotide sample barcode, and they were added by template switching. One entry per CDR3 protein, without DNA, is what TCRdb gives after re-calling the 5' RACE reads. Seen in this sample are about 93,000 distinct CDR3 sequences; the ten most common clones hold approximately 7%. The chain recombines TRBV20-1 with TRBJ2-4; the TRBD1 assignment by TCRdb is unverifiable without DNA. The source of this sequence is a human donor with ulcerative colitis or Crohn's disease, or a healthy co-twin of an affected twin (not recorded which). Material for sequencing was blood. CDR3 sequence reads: CSAGVGGAKNIQYF.